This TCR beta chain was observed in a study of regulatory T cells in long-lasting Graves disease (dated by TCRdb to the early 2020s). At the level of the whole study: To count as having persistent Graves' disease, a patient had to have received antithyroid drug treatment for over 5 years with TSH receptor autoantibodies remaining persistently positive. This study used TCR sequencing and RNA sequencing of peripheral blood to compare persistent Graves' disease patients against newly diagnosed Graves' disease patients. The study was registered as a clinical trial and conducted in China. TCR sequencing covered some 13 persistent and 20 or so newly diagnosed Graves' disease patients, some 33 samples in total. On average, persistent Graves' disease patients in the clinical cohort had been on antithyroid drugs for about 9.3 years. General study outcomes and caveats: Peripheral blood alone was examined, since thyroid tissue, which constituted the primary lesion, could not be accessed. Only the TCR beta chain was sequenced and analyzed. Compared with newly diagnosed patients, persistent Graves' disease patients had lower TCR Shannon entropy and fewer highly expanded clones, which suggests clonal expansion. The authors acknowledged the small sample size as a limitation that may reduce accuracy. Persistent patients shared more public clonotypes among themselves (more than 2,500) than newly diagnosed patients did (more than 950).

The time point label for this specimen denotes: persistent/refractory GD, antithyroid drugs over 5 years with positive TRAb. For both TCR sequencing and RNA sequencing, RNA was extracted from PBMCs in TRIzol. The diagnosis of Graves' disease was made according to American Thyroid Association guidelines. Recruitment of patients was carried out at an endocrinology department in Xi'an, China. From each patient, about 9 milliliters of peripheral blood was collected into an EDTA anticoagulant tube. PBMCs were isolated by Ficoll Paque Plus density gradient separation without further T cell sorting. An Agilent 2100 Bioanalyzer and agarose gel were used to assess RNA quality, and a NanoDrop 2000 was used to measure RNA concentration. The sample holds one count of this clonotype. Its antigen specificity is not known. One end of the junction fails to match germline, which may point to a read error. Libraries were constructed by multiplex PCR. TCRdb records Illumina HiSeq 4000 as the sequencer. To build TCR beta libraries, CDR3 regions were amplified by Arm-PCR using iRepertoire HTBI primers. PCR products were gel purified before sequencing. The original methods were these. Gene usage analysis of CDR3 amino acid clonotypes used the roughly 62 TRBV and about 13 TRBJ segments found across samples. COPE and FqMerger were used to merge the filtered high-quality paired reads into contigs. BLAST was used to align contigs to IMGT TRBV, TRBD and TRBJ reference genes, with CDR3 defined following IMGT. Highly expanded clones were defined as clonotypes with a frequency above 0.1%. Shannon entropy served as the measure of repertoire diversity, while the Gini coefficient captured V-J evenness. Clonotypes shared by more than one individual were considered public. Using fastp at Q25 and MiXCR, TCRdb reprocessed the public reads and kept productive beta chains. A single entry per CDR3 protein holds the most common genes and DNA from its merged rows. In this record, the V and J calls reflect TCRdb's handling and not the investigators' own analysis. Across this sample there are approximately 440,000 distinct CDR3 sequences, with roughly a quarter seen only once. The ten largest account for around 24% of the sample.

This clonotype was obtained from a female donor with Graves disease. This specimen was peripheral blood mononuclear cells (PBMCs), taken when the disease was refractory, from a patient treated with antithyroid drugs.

The CDR3 in this case is CATSAGGNSGADVLTF. The nucleotide sequence reads as follows: TGTGCCACCAGCGCGGGTGGGAACTCTGGGGCCGACGTCCTGACTTTC. The rearranged segments are TRBV15 and TRBJ2-6, with the D gene possibly TRBD1 or TRBD2, each one fitting 5 bases. From the germline V gene (reference sequence), CDR1 is LNHNV and CDR2 is YYDKDF. Its CDR3 holds 16 amino acids, cysteine through phenylalanine. Only the CDR3 portion is preserved as DNA: 48 bases, with reading frame beginning at the first base.